The sequence of this T cell receptor (beta chain) was determined in a study of neurological immune-mediated disorders. Findings and limits, study-wide: None of the CDR3 amino acid sequences of expanded clones recurred across subjects, suggesting private repertoires in all groups. The repertoires of 18 of 34 multiple sclerosis patients were placed by phylogenetic grouping in a single related-CDR3 cluster, which may be a signature.

Synthesis of cDNA used 5'RACE (with 10-nucleotide random UMIs). Per sequencing run, 15-18 subjects together gave over 160 million TCR-beta sequences. TCRdb called the 5' RACE reads again in MiXCR, with one record for every CDR3 protein. The profile covers tens of thousands of distinct CDR3 sequences, with 2% to 2.5% appearing a single time and about 2.9% taken by the ten largest. This CDR3 comprises 14 residues. V was clipped by 7 bases and J by 3 bases, with 16 bases between them. In germline, CDR1 is MNHEY, CDR2 SVGEGT. This clonotype was observed at least ten times. What it recognizes is unknown. The TCR was taken from a man aged 50 or older with multiple sclerosis. This rearrangement joins TRBV6-2 or TRBV6-3 to TRBJ2-7; D not resolved. The sample consisted of PBMCs. The CDR3 nucleotides are TGTGCCAGCATTCGCAAGGGCCCCTACTACGAGCAGTACTTC. This encodes CASIRKGPYYEQYF.